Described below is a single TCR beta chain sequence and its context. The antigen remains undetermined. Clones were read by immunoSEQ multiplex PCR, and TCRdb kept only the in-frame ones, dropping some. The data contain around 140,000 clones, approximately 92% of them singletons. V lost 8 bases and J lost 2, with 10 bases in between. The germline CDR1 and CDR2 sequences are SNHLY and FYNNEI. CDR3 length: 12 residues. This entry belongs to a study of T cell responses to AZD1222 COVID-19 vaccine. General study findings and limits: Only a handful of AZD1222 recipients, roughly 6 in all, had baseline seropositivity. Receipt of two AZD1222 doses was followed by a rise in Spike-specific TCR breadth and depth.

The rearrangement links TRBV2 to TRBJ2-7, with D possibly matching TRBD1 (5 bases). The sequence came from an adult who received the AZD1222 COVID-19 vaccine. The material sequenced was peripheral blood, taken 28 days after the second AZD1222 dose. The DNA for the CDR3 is TGTGCCAGCGCCGGACAAGCCTACGAGCAGTACTTC. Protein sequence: CASAGQAYEQYF.